The 31 T cell receptor beta chains below were found in one sample sequenced in a study of Ad26.COV2.S vaccination and SARS-CoV-2 variants. This table comes from immunoSEQ multiplex PCR, and its TCRdb copy is limited to in-frame clones, with some not included. The sample consists of about 350,000 clones, about 90% of them appearing once. The specimen was peripheral blood, collected after recovery from COVID-19. The receptors were gathered from a human donor who had recovered from COVID-19.

The gene calls are TRBV19 and TRBJ1-1, with no clear D. Germline CDR1 and CDR2: LNHDA and SQIVND (reference sequence). The CDR3 length is 13 residues. V gave up 0 bases and J gave up 6 bases, with 8 bases separating them. The CDR3 sequence: CASSIDSYSEAFF. The DNA for the CDR3 is TGTGCCAGTAGTATAGACAGTTATTCTGAAGCTTTCTTT.

The chain recombines TRBV5-1 with TRBJ2-3; 7 bases fit TRBD2. This CDR3 is 15 amino acids long. After removal of 2 bases from V and 4 bases from J, the junction contained 7 bases not matched to a gene. Looked up from germline, CDR1 is SGHRS and CDR2 is YFSETQ. The CDR3 DNA is TGCGCCAGCAGCTTAAGAACGGGGGGATCAGATACGCAGTATTTT. As protein: CASSLRTGGSDTQYF.

This chain joins TRBV6-5 and TRBJ2-3; TRBD2 matches at 11 bases. After removal of 6 bases from V and 2 bases from J, the junction contained 4 bases not matched to a gene. In germline, CDR1 is MNHEY, CDR2 SVGAGI. This CDR3 region has 15 residues. This CDR3 reads CASSHSGGATDTQYF. The CDR3 coding sequence is TGTGCCAGCAGCCATAGCGGGGGGGCCACAGATACGCAGTATTTT.

The chain couples TRBV5-1 to TRBJ1-1; D not certain. The CDR3 has 16 amino acids. V lost 0 bases to trimming and J lost 0 bases, with 12 bases between them. Germline CDR1 SGHRS, CDR2 YFSETQ. CDR3 in amino acids: CASSLVTGNMNTEAFF. In DNA, the CDR3 is TGCGCCAGCAGCTTGGTAACCGGGAATATGAACACTGAAGCTTTCTTT.

The chain is built from TRBV20-1 and TRBJ1-2; 9 nucleotides line up with TRBD1. The J segment lost 6 bases and the V segment lost 3 bases, leaving 17 bases of the junction unmatched. Germline values: CDR1 DFQATT, CDR2 SNEGSKA (reference sequence). CDR3 length equals 17 residues. The CDR3 bases are TGCAGTGCTAGTCGTGGGACAGGGAGGTCCCTAATGGATGGCTACACCTTC. This sequence encodes CSASRGTGRSLMDGYTF.

The chain uses TRBV27 and TRBJ2-3; tentative D call: TRBD2 (6 bases). The CDR3 sequence is 15 residues long. Germline values: CDR1 MNHEY, CDR2 SMNVEV (reference sequence). Trimming pared 5 bases from V and 0 bases from J, leaving 12 bases between. The CDR3 here is CASSPWEDSTDTQYF. The CDR3 DNA reads as TGTGCCAGCAGTCCTTGGGAGGATAGCACAGATACGCAGTATTTT.

The rearrangement uses TRBV27 and TRBJ1-1; 8 nucleotides match TRBD1. This CDR3 has 16 residues. The J segment lost 5 bases and the V segment lost 6 bases, leaving 14 bases of the junction unmatched. From germline, CDR1 is MNHEY and CDR2 SMNVEV (reference sequence). CDR3 DNA: TGTGCCAGCAGCCGGGTACCCCAGGGGGCTGGAACTGAAGCTTTCTTT. This encodes CASSRVPQGAGTEAFF.

The CDR3 reads CASSSSPSNTGELFF. The CDR3 nucleotides read TGTGCCAGCAGCTCGTCTCCGTCGAACACCGGGGAGCTGTTTTTT. This chain joins TRBV11-3 and TRBJ2-2; no firm D call. The germline CDR1 and CDR2 sequences are SGHNT and YENEEA. This CDR3 has 15 residues. The V gene lost 4 bases and the J gene lost 0 bases, with 9 bases spanning the gap.

The table lists this clone with a count of one. The V gene is TRBV19, the J gene TRBJ2-5; TRBD1 is a possible D gene (7 bases). The CDR3 is 14 residues long. Trimming cost V 6 bases and J 4 bases, with 15 bases left between them. CDR1 is LNHDA and CDR2 is SQIVND in the germline V gene (reference sequence). The CDR3 region has the DNA TGTGCCAGTAGCGGAGGGGGCAGAGGAGAGACCCAGTACTTC. Translation: CASSGGGRGETQYF.

The chain links TRBV9 to TRBJ1-2; 9 positions match TRBD1. Germline CDR1 and CDR2: SGDLS and YYNGEE. The J segment lost 3 bases and the V segment lost 4 bases, leaving 4 bases of the junction unmatched. The CDR3 has 14 amino acids. CDR3 in DNA: TGTGCCAGCAGCCTACAGGGGGCTTACTATGGCTACACCTTC. Amino acid sequence: CASSLQGAYYGYTF. The entire variable domain, with the rest obtained from reference TRBV9 and TRBJ1-2, is as follows: DSGVTQTPKHLITATGQRVTLRCSPRSGDLSVYWYQQSLDQGLQFLIQYYNGEERAKGNILERFSAQQFPDLHSELNLSSLELGDSALYFCASSLQGAYYGYTFGSGTRLTVV.

The V call is TRBV6-6, the J call TRBJ1-5; TRBD1 might be the D (6 bases). This CDR3 has 17 residues. V lost 5 bases to trimming and J lost 0 bases, with 17 bases between them. Germline CDR1 MNHNY, CDR2 SVGAGI (reference sequence). The chain's CDR3 is CASSPRTDYYSNQPQHF. CDR3 in DNA: TGTGCCAGCAGTCCTCGGACAGACTACTATAGCAATCAGCCCCAGCATTTT.

J is TRBJ2-1 and V is TRBV19; D assignment may be TRBD1 or TRBD2 (6 bases each). The germline V gene has CDR1 LNHDA and CDR2 SQIVND (reference sequence). The CDR3 covers 16 residues. The V gene lost 7 bases and the J gene lost 8 bases, with 24 bases spanning the gap. The DNA for the CDR3 is TGTGCCAGTATTGACCGATGGGGGGCCTACGCACATGAGCAGTTCTTC. Amino acids: CASIDRWGAYAHEQFF.

This chain uses TRBV18 with TRBJ2-7, with 10 bases lining up with TRBD1. J lost 2 bases, V lost 2 bases, and 3 bases had no gene match. There are 15 residues in the CDR3. CDR1 KGHSH and CDR2 LQKENI come from the germline V gene. CDR3: CASSPYGTGAYEQYF. CDR3 DNA sequence: TGTGCCAGCTCACCATACGGGACAGGGGCCTACGAGCAGTACTTC. The whole variable domain, filled in from reference TRBV18 and TRBJ2-7, reads NAGVMQNPRHLVRRRGQEARLRCSPMKGHSHVYWYRQLPEEGLKFMVYLQKENIIDESGMPKERFSAEFPKEGPSILRIQQVVRGDSAAYFCASSPYGTGAYEQYFGPGTRLTVT.

The V gene is TRBV7-8, the J gene TRBJ1-5; D gene uncertain. CDR1 and CDR2 from the germline V gene are SGHVS and FQNEAQ. The V end lost 1 base, the J end lost 3 bases, and 4 bases lay between the germline ends. This CDR3 is 13 amino acids long. The CDR3 nucleotides read TGTGCCAGCAGCTTAGTCTTCAATCAGCCCCAGCATTTT. This translates into CASSLVFNQPQHF.

This rearrangement joins TRBV29-1 to TRBJ1-1; D gene ambiguous. CDR1 is SQVTM and CDR2 is ANQGSEA in the germline V gene. The V gene lost 2 bases and the J gene lost 8 bases, with 12 bases spanning the gap. The CDR3 covers 12 residues. The CDR3, as DNA: TGCAGCGTTGAACTTGGCGGGTGGGAAGCTTTCTTT. This translates into CSVELGGWEAFF. The variable domain in full, with the rest retrieved from reference TRBV29-1 and TRBJ1-1, is SAVISQKPSRDICQRGTSLTIQCQVDSQVTMMFWYRQQPGQSLTLIATANQGSEATYESGFVIDKFPISRPNLTFSTLTVSNMSPEDSSIYLCSVELGGWEAFFGQGTRLTVV.

The chain couples TRBV19 to TRBJ1-4, with no clear D. Germline lookup yields CDR1 LNHDA and CDR2 SQIVND (reference sequence). The ends were cut back, 3 bases at V and 5 bases at J, with 7 bases in the middle. The CDR3 loop spans 13 amino acids. The CDR3 sequence is CASSIGTNEKLFF. CDR3 DNA sequence: TGTGCCAGTAGTATCGGAACGAATGAAAAACTGTTTTTT.

The V gene is TRBV10-3, the J gene TRBJ2-1; 7 bases align to TRBD2. CDR3 length: 14 amino acids. Germline CDR1 is ENHRY and CDR2 is SYGVKD. With V trimmed by 7 bases and J by 8 bases, 11 bases remained unmatched. CDR3 amino acids: CAIIPSGPGDEQFF. CDR3 nucleotides: TGTGCCATCATTCCTAGCGGACCGGGCGATGAGCAGTTCTTC.

The CDR3 DNA reads as TGTGCCAGCTCACCACCAGCGGCAGGACCCTACAATGAGCAGTTCTTC. Protein sequence: CASSPPAAGPYNEQFF. V and J are TRBV18 and TRBJ2-1; D perhaps matches TRBD2 (5 bases). The V and J ends lost 0 bases and 2 bases respectively, with 11 bases between them. Per the germline V gene, CDR1 is KGHSH and CDR2 is LQKENI. The CDR3 covers 16 residues.

This chain joins TRBV2 and TRBJ2-7; possibly TRBD1 for D (5 bases). Germline-derived CDR1 and CDR2 are SNHLY and FYNNEI. This CDR3 has 12 residues. Trimming removed 7 bases from V and 4 bases from J, with 11 bases in between. CDR3 protein: CASTETEYEQYF. In DNA form, the CDR3 reads TGTGCCAGCACTGAGACAGAGTACGAGCAGTACTTC.

The J gene is TRBJ2-7, the V gene TRBV19, with D possibly being TRBD1 (6 bases). Germline V gene sequence: CDR1 LNHDA, CDR2 SQIVND (reference sequence). V lost 5 bases and J lost 3, with 17 bases in between. CDR3 length: 15 residues. CDR3 DNA: TGTGCCAGTAGTTTACCAGGGGCGACCCTCTACGAGCAGTACTTC. It yields the protein CASSLPGATLYEQYF. Combining the CDR3 with reference TRBV19 and TRBJ2-7 gives the whole variable domain DGGITQSPKYLFRKEGQNVTLSCEQNLNHDAMYWYRQDPGQGLRLIYYSQIVNDFQKGDIAEGYSVSREKKESFPLTVTSAQKNPTAFYLCASSLPGATLYEQYFGPGTRLTVT.

The chain uses TRBV18 and TRBJ2-2, with D possibly TRBD2 on 5 matching bases. CDR3 length: 16 residues. V was clipped by 3 bases and J by 2 bases, with 13 bases between them. Germline V gene sequence: CDR1 KGHSH, CDR2 LQKENI. The CDR3 loop reads CASSPQRTENTGELFF. The CDR3, as DNA: TGTGCCAGCTCACCCCAGCGGACGGAAAACACCGGGGAGCTGTTTTTT.

V is TRBV10-1 and J is TRBJ2-7; the match to TRBD2 covers 13 bases. CDR1 WNHNN and CDR2 SYGVQD come from the germline V gene (reference sequence). The CDR3 consists of 15 residues. The V and J ends lost 3 bases and 3 bases, in that order; junction bases with no gene match: 2. The CDR3 bases are TGCGCCAGCAGTGACAGACTAGCGGGGGGCTACGAGCAGTACTTC. Translating gives CASSDRLAGGYEQYF.

This clone has only one observation. The gene calls are TRBV10-3 and TRBJ2-4; a weak D match, TRBD2 (5 bases). Germline-derived CDR1 and CDR2 are ENHRY and SYGVKD. The V and J ends lost 0 bases and 2 bases respectively, with 14 bases between them. The CDR3 length is 17 residues. This CDR3 is CAISESSGPGTKNIQYF. CDR3 DNA: TGTGCCATCAGTGAGTCGAGTGGACCGGGGACCAAAAACATTCAGTACTTC.

The chain couples TRBV6-1 to TRBJ1-2, with TRBD1 as a possible D gene (6 bases). V shed 2 bases and J shed 7 bases, with 11 bases lying between them. The V gene's germline CDR1 is MNHNS and CDR2 SASEGT. This CDR3 comprises 13 residues. CDR3: CASSETGYGGYTF. The CDR3 DNA is TGTGCCAGCAGTGAAACAGGGTATGGTGGCTACACCTTC.

The chain employs TRBV7-6 and TRBJ2-2; D not resolved. There are 14 residues in the CDR3. V was shortened by 1 base and J by 6 bases, with 9 bases between the two germline ends. CDR1 SGHVS and CDR2 FNYEAQ come from the germline V gene. The CDR3 coding sequence is TGTGCCAGCAGCTTAGTTCGGAGAGCCGGGGAGCTGTTTTTT. Residues: CASSLVRRAGELFF.

The rearrangement uses TRBV25-1 and TRBJ2-3; possible D gene TRBD2, 5 bases. V lost 2 bases to trimming and J lost 5 bases, with 14 bases between them. Germline CDR1 MGHDK, CDR2 SYGVNS. The CDR3 runs to 15 residues. The CDR3 nucleotides are TGTGCCAGCAGTGAAAATCCTAGCCCGGGAGATACGCAGTATTTT. Amino acids: CASSENPSPGDTQYF.

V gene TRBV5-8 combines with J gene TRBJ1-2; D possibly corresponds to TRBD1 (5 bases). V was shortened by 1 base and J by 2 bases, with 12 bases between the two germline ends. CDR3 length equals 15 residues. CDR1 and CDR2 (germline): SGHTS, YDEGEE. The CDR3 DNA follows: TGTGCCAGCAGCTTGCGGGCAGGGCAAAACTATGGCTACACCTTC. It yields the protein CASSLRAGQNYGYTF.

The chain uses TRBV9 and TRBJ2-3; D is ambiguous. This CDR3 is built from 13 residues. V was cut by 1 base and J by 4 bases, with 7 bases left in between. Germline CDR1 and CDR2: SGDLS and YYNGEE. As DNA, the CDR3 is TGTGCCAGCAGCGTAACCACCCCAGATACGCAGTATTTT. Amino acid sequence: CASSVTTPDTQYF.

The genes are TRBV6-5 and TRBJ2-5, with 7 bases that match TRBD1. CDR1 MNHEY and CDR2 SVGAGI come from the germline V gene. The CDR3 covers 14 residues. After removal of 7 bases from V and 0 bases from J, the junction contained 5 bases not matched to a gene. CDR3 protein: CASIPGQYQETQYF. In DNA, the CDR3 is TGTGCCAGCATACCGGGACAGTACCAAGAGACCCAGTACTTC.

This clone is deemed medium-sized. J is TRBJ1-1 and V is TRBV2, with D hard to call. CDR1 is SNHLY and CDR2 is FYNNEI in the germline V gene. Trimming removed 2 bases at V and 0 bases at J, with 10 bases between. The CDR3 length is 15 residues. The CDR3 coding sequence is TGTGCCAGCAGTGAAAATCGAGCAGTGAACACTGAAGCTTTCTTT. Its protein is CASSENRAVNTEAFF.

This chain uses TRBV19 with TRBJ1-4; 9 bases line up with TRBD1. V trimming: 5 bases; J trimming: 0 bases; junction bases outside the gene matches: 13. CDR1 LNHDA and CDR2 SQIVND come from the germline V gene (reference sequence). This CDR3 is built from 19 residues. CDR3 residues: CASSQAATGGAATNEKLFF. The CDR3, as DNA: TGTGCCAGTAGTCAAGCCGCGACAGGGGGTGCGGCAACTAATGAAAAACTGTTTTTT.